Listed below are T cell receptor beta chains from one sample, sequenced in a study of T cells in narcolepsy. TCRdb keeps only in-frame clones here, not all; method: immunoSEQ multiplex PCR. The sample gives 20,000 to 30,000 clones, 81% of which show up once; under 1.2% is in the top ten. Sequenced input: memory (CD45RA-) CD4+ T cells from blood. The receptors were sampled from a human donor in good health. CDR3s include the opening cysteine and the closing phenylalanine or tryptophan. The D gene is left open where the match is weak. Not all rows give a size; the values are once, few, many and, for expanded clones, a class.

j_call clone_size d_call v_call cdr3_nt cdr3_aa
TRBJ2-1 - TRBD2 TRBV6-6 TGTGCCAGCAGTCCCCGACTAGCGGGGAGCTACAATGAGCAGTTCTTC CASSPRLAGSYNEQFF
TRBJ2-5 - - TRBV15 TGTGCCACCAGCCGAAGAGACGGCGGCCAAGAGACCCAGTACTTC CATSRRDGGQETQYF
TRBJ2-7 - - TRBV27 TGTGCCAGCAGTACTCAACAGGGTAGGATTAACGAGCAGTACTTC CASSTQQGRINEQYF
TRBJ1-2 - TRBD1 TRBV7-9 TGTGCCAGCAGCCAAAGGGACAGGGGCGACTATGGCTACACCTTC CASSQRDRGDYGYTF
TRBJ1-5 - - TRBV5-1 TGCGCCAGCAGCTTGGGGGGGATCAGCAATCAGCCCCAGCATTTT CASSLGGISNQPQHF
TRBJ1-2 - TRBD1 TRBV18 TGTGCCAGCTCACCAGGAGGGACAGGCAGATATGGCTACACCTTC CASSPGGTGRYGYTF
TRBJ2-1 - TRBD2 TRBV11-3 TGTGCCAGCAGCTCCGGGACTAGCGGGGGAAACAATGAGCAGTTCTTC CASSSGTSGGNNEQFF
TRBJ1-5 - TRBD1 TRBV6-1 TGTGCCAGCAGACAGCGGACAGGGGGCAATCAGCCCCAGCATTTT CASRQRTGGNQPQHF
TRBJ1-1 - TRBD1 TRBV19 TGTGCCAGTAGTAAGAGAGAACAGGGGGGCAACACTGAAGCTTTCTTT CASSKREQGGNTEAFF
TRBJ1-2 few TRBD1 TRBV10-1 TGCGCCAGCATCTACAGGGGGATAAGCTATGGCTACACCTTC CASIYRGISYGYTF
TRBJ1-2 - - TRBV30 TGTGCCTGGAGTAGGGACCAAGATGGCTACACCTTC CAWSRDQDGYTF
TRBJ2-7 - - TRBV29-1 TGCAGCGTTGAGCGGGGCAACGACGAGCAGTACTTC CSVERGNDEQYF
TRBJ1-4 - - TRBV6-1 TGTGCCAGCAGTGAGGGCCGGCAAGGGGAAAAACTGTTTTTT CASSEGRQGEKLFF
TRBJ2-7 - TRBD1 TRBV6-1 TGTGCCAGCAGGCCAGGGACAGTTCTCTACGAGCAGTACTTC CASRPGTVLYEQYF
TRBJ2-3 - - TRBV30 TGTGCCTGGAGTGTACGGGAGTCGGATACGCAGTATTTT CAWSVRESDTQYF
TRBJ2-1 few TRBD2 TRBV7-8 TGTGCCAGCAGCTCTCGGACTAGCGGGGGGCTTAACAATGAGCAGTTCTTC CASSSRTSGGLNNEQFF
TRBJ2-5 once TRBD1 TRBV5-4 TGTGCCAGCGGACAGGGTACCGAGACCCAGTACTTC CASGQGTETQYF
TRBJ2-2 - - TRBV6-7 TGTGCCAGCAACACCCGGGACACGAACACCGGGGAGCTGTTTTTT CASNTRDTNTGELFF
TRBJ1-2 - - TRBV2 TGTGCCAGCAGCCCAAAAAGATCATCTCCCGATGGCTACACCTTC CASSPKRSSPDGYTF
TRBJ1-1 - - TRBV4-1 TGCGCCAGCAGCCAAGATCGGCAGGATAACACTGAAGCTTTCTTT CASSQDRQDNTEAFF
TRBJ1-2 - - TRBV5-1 TGCGCCAGCAGCTCGAACGGGGGGCACGACTATGGCTACACCTTC CASSSNGGHDYGYTF
TRBJ1-2 - - TRBV1 TGCACCAGCCCCGGGACACGGGAAAACTATGGCTACACCTTC CTSPGTRENYGYTF
TRBJ1-2 - - TRBV6-8 TGTGCCAGCAGTTACCAGGGAACCTATGGCTACACCTTC CASSYQGTYGYTF
TRBJ2-7 - - TRBV5-5 TGTGCCAGCAGCTTGGATGTCAGACCTTACGAGCAGTACTTC CASSLDVRPYEQYF
TRBJ1-2 - - TRBV7-2 TGTGCCAGCCGGGACACGTCCTTTCGCTACACCTTC CASRDTSFRYTF
TRBJ2-7 - TRBD2 TRBV5-1 TGCGCCAGCAGCAGGTCTTCGGGGTGGCGGGAGGACGACGAGCAGTACTTC CASSRSSGWREDDEQYF
TRBJ1-3 - - TRBV7-2 TGTGCCAGCAGCTTTATAGGCGAAAACACCATATATTTT CASSFIGENTIYF
TRBJ1-3 few - TRBV7-9 TGTGCCAGCAGTAGCGGACAGACTGGAAACACCATATATTTT CASSSGQTGNTIYF
TRBJ2-3 - TRBD1 TRBV7-9 TGTGCCAGCAGCTCCACAGGGGGCGCGTTAGATACGCAGTATTTT CASSSTGGALDTQYF
TRBJ1-5 - - TRBV19 TGTGCCAGTAGTATTGAAACAGCTTTTTATAGCAATCAGCCCCAGCATTTT CASSIETAFYSNQPQHF
TRBJ2-2 - TRBD2 TRBV12-5 TGTGCTAGTGGAACGACTAGCGGGGGGTACACCGGGGAGCTGTTTTTT CASGTTSGGYTGELFF
TRBJ1-2 - - TRBV28 TGTGCCAGCAGTTTAGTAGGGTCTGGGAGCTATGGCTACACCTTC CASSLVGSGSYGYTF
TRBJ2-5 - TRBD1 TRBV6-1 TGTGCCAGCAGATCCGGGACAGGGGGCCAAGAGACCCAGTACTTC CASRSGTGGQETQYF
TRBJ2-7 - - TRBV6-1 TGTGCCGTCTGGAGCTCCTACGAGCAGTACTTC CAVWSSYEQYF
TRBJ1-6 few - TRBV6-1 TGTGCCACCCTAGACAGGCGTGATTCACCCCTCCACTTT CATLDRRDSPLHF
TRBJ2-4 - - TRBV2 TGTGCCAGCAGTGGGGACCAAGCCAAAAACATTCAGTACTTC CASSGDQAKNIQYF
TRBJ1-1 - - TRBV4-1 TGCGCCAGCAGCCAAGATAGGGGAAGAGCTAGGAACACTGAAGCTTTCTTT CASSQDRGRARNTEAFF
TRBJ2-2 - TRBD2 TRBV28 TGTGCCAGCAGCCGTGGACTAGCAACCGGGGAGCTGTTTTTT CASSRGLATGELFF
TRBJ2-5 - - TRBV2 TGTGCCAGCAGTGAACAGGGGACCTCCCAAGAGACCCAGTACTTC CASSEQGTSQETQYF
TRBJ2-1 - TRBD2 TRBV11-3 TGTGCCAGCAGCCCAAACCGGGGACTAGCGGGGGGCAATGAGCAGTTCTTC CASSPNRGLAGGNEQFF